This T cell receptor beta chain originates from a study of Tregs in tolerant kidney transplant recipients. Whole-study results and caveats: Biological reproducibility was not directly addressed in this study. Expanding Tregs on activated donor B cells appeared to best identify donor-specific TCRbeta clones. Nucleotide sequences could not be compared across some patients' samples due to primer changes.

Unstimulated Tregs (CD4+CD25+CD127-) and CD4+CD25- non-Tregs were sorted from PBMCs. Clones were sequenced by immunoSEQ multiplex PCR, and TCRdb holds only the in-frame ones, with some missing. The sample has some 80,000 clones, 98% seen once. Concerning this clone itself: The antigen remains undetermined.

The source is a human donor who received a combined kidney and bone marrow transplant. The sample was CD4+ T cells from blood, taken before the transplant.

The CDR3 DNA reads TGTGCCAGCAGCGCAAGAACCGGGACTCATCAGAAGACCCTGGCTTTCTTT. It translates to CASSARTGTHQKTLAFF. V usage is TRBV13 and J usage is TRBJ1-1; a possible D gene is TRBD1 (5 bases). The CDR3 contains 17 residues. Germline V gene data show CDR1 as PRHDT and CDR2 as FYEKMQ (reference sequence). V lost 5 bases to trimming and J lost 11 bases, with 30 bases between them.